Following are 25 T cell receptor beta chains from one sample sequenced in a study of blood T cells in healthy people across ages. Through a sample-barcoded 5' primer and a J-beta primer mix, a second PCR was run for 7 to 11 cycles. Via MiXCR, TCRdb re-called the 5' RACE reads, giving one row per CDR3 protein. Found here are hundreds of thousands of distinct CDR3 sequences, about 30% of them singletons; the top ten hold approximately 14%. Sample: blood. The source is an elderly woman in good health.

The V and J genes are TRBV4-3 and TRBJ1-1; D is possibly TRBD1 (5 bases). CDR1 and CDR2 from the germline V gene are LGHNA and YSLEER. The CDR3 is made up of 15 amino acids. V lost 3 bases and J 5 bases, leaving 16 bases between the germline ends. In DNA form, the CDR3 reads TGCGCCAGCAGCCAGATTTTGACAGTATGGACTGAAGCTTTCTTT. Encoded protein: CASSQILTVWTEAFF.

This clonotype was seen at least ten times. The V call is TRBV6-6, the J call TRBJ1-5; tentative D call: TRBD1 (6 bases). The germline V gene encodes CDR1 MNHNY and CDR2 SVGAGI (reference sequence). The CDR3 is made up of 13 amino acids. V was trimmed by 0 bases and J by 7 bases, leaving 7 bases between them. For the CDR3, the DNA is TGTGCCAGCAGTTACTCGGACAGACAGCCCCAGCATTTT. Amino acid sequence: CASSYSDRQPQHF.

This clonotype showed up just a few times. The V and J genes are TRBV6-6 and TRBJ2-5; 8 bases match TRBD1. CDR3 length: 14 amino acids. CDR1 and CDR2 (germline): MNHNY, SVGAGI (reference sequence). The junction had 13 bases not matched to a gene; V was cut back by 5 bases and J by 11 bases. For the CDR3, the DNA is TGTGCCAGCAGTCCGGGACAGGTCGGGCATGAGCAGTACTTC. It codes for CASSPGQVGHEQYF.

This clonotype was seen repeatedly, ten times or more. The CDR3 sequence: CASSEDRWRDGYEQYF. The CDR3 nucleotides are TGTGCCAGCAGCGAGGATCGATGGAGGGATGGGTACGAGCAGTACTTC. The chain recombines TRBV6-1 with TRBJ2-7; possible D gene TRBD2, 6 bases. Germline-derived CDR1 and CDR2 are MNHNS and SASEGT. The CDR3 length is 16 residues. Trimming left V 6 bases short and J 4 bases short, with 22 bases between.

The V call is TRBV28, the J call TRBJ2-7; D perhaps matches TRBD1 (5 bases). Trimming took 10 bases from V and 2 from J, leaving 12 bases between them. CDR3 length equals 12 residues. CDR1 and CDR2 from the germline V gene are MDHEN and SYDVKM. This CDR3 reads CATTGRAYEQYF. CDR3 sequence (DNA): TGTGCCACGACCGGCAGGGCCTACGAGCAGTACTTC.

V usage is TRBV30 and J usage is TRBJ1-2; weak D call: TRBD1 (5 bases). The germline V gene encodes CDR1 GTSNPN and CDR2 SVGIG (reference sequence). The CDR3 has 13 residues. The V end lost 0 bases, the J end lost 4 bases, and 9 bases lay between the germline ends. CDR3 DNA sequence: TGTGCCTGGAGTGTACGCGGGGCCTATGGCTACACCTTC. It is translated as CAWSVRGAYGYTF.

The count of this clonotype is one. The genes are TRBV5-1 and TRBJ2-1; 7 bases align to TRBD1. CDR3 length: 15 residues. The J segment lost 5 bases and the V segment lost 7 bases, leaving 12 bases of the junction unmatched. CDR1 SGHRS and CDR2 YFSETQ come from the germline V gene. The CDR3 reads CASGQGGTDHNEQFF. Written as DNA, the CDR3 is TGCGCCAGCGGCCAGGGTGGGACAGACCACAATGAGCAGTTCTTC.

This clonotype was seen many times. This sequence joins TRBV6-5 and TRBJ1-2, with unresolved D. V was shortened by 0 bases and J by 5 bases, with 7 bases between the two germline ends. Germline assignment: CDR1 MNHEY and CDR2 SVGAGI. The CDR3 length is 13 residues. CDR3 amino acids: CASSYSKGYGYTF. Written as DNA, the CDR3 is TGTGCCAGCAGTTACTCGAAGGGATATGGCTACACCTTC.

V is TRBV24-1 and J is TRBJ2-1; D ambiguous. V lost 8 bases and J lost 1, with 11 bases in between. There are 14 residues in the CDR3. The germline gives CDR1 KGHDR, CDR2 SFDVKD. In nucleotides, the CDR3 is TGTGCCACCAATGTCACCGGGTCCTACAATGAGCAGTTCTTC. Its translation: CATNVTGSYNEQFF.

This chain links TRBV6-1 with TRBJ1-1, with 7 positions matching TRBD1. This CDR3 has 14 residues. V was pared by 6 bases and J by 6 bases, with 10 bases of the junction left unmatched. Germline V gene lookup returns CDR1 MNHNS and CDR2 SASEGT. CDR3 loop: CASSPMTGKAEAFF. The CDR3 DNA sequence: TGTGCCAGCAGCCCGATGACAGGGAAGGCTGAAGCTTTCTTT.

As concerns this clonotype: Just one base apart from a much larger clone, this may be a read error. The rearrangement uses TRBV9 and TRBJ2-1, with a possible D match to TRBD2 (5 bases). The germline V gene has CDR1 SGDLS and CDR2 YYNGEE. V was cut by 0 bases and J by 13 bases, with 14 bases left in between. This CDR3 contains 13 residues. CDR3 nucleotide sequence: TGTGCCAGCAGCGTAGGACTAACTGAGACCCAGTTCTTC. It is translated as CASSVGLTETQFF.

The V and J genes are TRBV21-1 and TRBJ2-7; no check of the table's D call, TRBD2, against the DNA was made. TRBV21-1 is termed a pseudogene. The CDR3 consists of 15 residues. In DNA, the CDR3 is TGTGCCTGCAGCCCGGCAGGGCGTCGGTCCTACGAGCAGTACTTC. It translates to CACSPAGRRSYEQYF.

The chain employs TRBV9 and TRBJ1-2, with 7 positions matching TRBD1. This CDR3 region has 14 residues. V shed 4 bases and J 4 bases; nucleotides not matched to a gene: 7. Per the germline V gene, CDR1 is SGDLS and CDR2 is YYNGEE. CDR3 sequence reads: CASSPDDRVYGYTF. Here the CDR3 DNA reads TGTGCCAGCAGCCCCGACGACAGGGTCTATGGCTACACCTTC.

In regard to this clonotype: This sequence may be a read error, since a much larger clone differs from it by one base. The chain combines TRBV24-1 with TRBJ2-7, with D perhaps TRBD1 (6 bases). CDR3 length: 15 residues. Germline CDR1 KGHDR, CDR2 SFDVKD. Trimming took off 3 bases at V and 7 bases at J, with 18 bases between the two ends. This CDR3 reads CATSDPGQYYNEQYF. The CDR3 DNA follows: TGTGCCACCAGTGATCCCGGACAGTACTACAATGAGCAGTACTTC.

This clonotype was recorded at least ten times. The chain uses TRBV7-2 and TRBJ1-5; D is undetermined. Germline V lookup: CDR1 SGHTA, CDR2 FQGNSA. The V and J ends lost 4 bases and 4 bases respectively, with 14 bases between them. This CDR3 is built from 15 residues. CDR3 nucleotide sequence: TGTGCCAGCAGCTCAGGCGGGGTTCAAAATCAGCCCCAGCATTTT. This translates into CASSSGGVQNQPQHF. Full variable domain (outside the CDR3, taken from reference TRBV7-2 and TRBJ1-5): GAGVSQSPSNKVTEKGKDVELRCDPISGHTALYWYRQSLGQGLEFLIYFQGNSAPDKSGLPSDRFSAERTGGSVSTLTIQRTQQEDSAVYLCASSSGGVQNQPQHFGDGTRLSIL.

In the case of this clonotype: It may be a read error: a sequence one base away is much more abundant. This chain connects TRBV4-1 to TRBJ2-7; D gene uncertain. The length of the CDR3 is 13 residues. The germline V gene encodes CDR1 MGHRA and CDR2 YSYEKL. This CDR3 is CASSQIDSCEQYF. The CDR3 DNA sequence: TGCGCCAGCAGCCAAATTGATTCCTGCGAGCAGTACTTC.

The chain joins TRBV7-3 to TRBJ2-2; 12 nucleotides line up with TRBD2. Germline V lookup: CDR1 SGHTA, CDR2 FQGTGA. The CDR3 is made up of 17 amino acids. Unmatched junction bases numbered 5, after V lost 0 bases and J lost 6 bases. The CDR3 here is CASSLTRTSGDAGELFF. CDR3 nucleotides: TGTGCCAGCAGCTTAACGCGGACTAGCGGGGATGCCGGGGAGCTGTTTTTT.

Many counts were recorded for this clonotype. The chain couples TRBV7-3 to TRBJ1-1; TRBD1 is a possible D gene (5 bases). V was clipped by 4 bases and J by 1 base, with 16 bases between them. Looked up from germline, CDR1 is SGHTA and CDR2 is FQGTGA. The CDR3 spans 16 residues. The CDR3 DNA reads TGTGCCAGCAGCTCTCAACCGGGACTTAGGAACACTGAAGCTTTCTTT. It encodes CASSSQPGLRNTEAFF.

The rearrangement joins TRBV12-3 or TRBV12-4 to TRBJ2-1; perhaps TRBD1 as D (6 bases). V lost 2 bases and J 4 bases, leaving 12 bases between the germline ends. This CDR3 is 15 amino acids long. DNA for the CDR3: TGTGCCAGCAGTTTACGGACAGATAGGTACAATGAGCAGTTCTTC. This sequence encodes CASSLRTDRYNEQFF.

The V gene is TRBV20-1, the J gene TRBJ2-7, with 7 nucleotides matching TRBD2. J lost 1 base, V lost 6 bases, and 6 bases had no gene match. From germline, CDR1 is DFQATT and CDR2 SNEGSKA (reference sequence). The CDR3 extends over 13 amino acids. In nucleotides, the CDR3 is TGCAGTGCCGAGCGGGAACCGTCCTACGAGCAGTACTTC. The encoded protein is CSAEREPSYEQYF.

This clonotype was observed many times. V and J are TRBV5-1 and TRBJ2-3; D call uncertain. The CDR3 extends over 14 amino acids. Germline V lookup: CDR1 SGHRS, CDR2 YFSETQ. Deletions cut 0 bases from V and 4 bases from J, with 9 bases between. The CDR3 region is CASSLDSRPDTQYF. CDR3 bases: TGCGCCAGCAGCTTGGACTCCCGCCCAGATACGCAGTATTTT.

This clonotype was recorded many times. The chain carries TRBV19 and TRBJ2-1; no reliable D call. The V end lost 6 bases, the J end lost 0 bases, and 9 bases lay between the germline ends. Germline lookup yields CDR1 LNHDA and CDR2 SQIVND (reference sequence). CDR3 size: 14 residues. CDR3 nucleotide sequence: TGTGCCAGTAGGAAGAAGGGCTCCTACAATGAGCAGTTCTTC. The encoded protein is CASRKKGSYNEQFF.

This clonotype was counted ten times or more. The chain is built from TRBV20-1 and TRBJ2-7, with D unresolved. The CDR3 sequence is 14 residues long. Germline CDR1 DFQATT, CDR2 SNEGSKA (reference sequence). The V end lost 4 bases, the J end lost 2 bases, and 15 bases lay between the germline ends. In DNA form, the CDR3 reads TGCAGTGCTAAGCTCCACGGTGGGGCCTACGAGCAGTACTTC. Encoded protein: CSAKLHGGAYEQYF.

This clonotype has ten or more counts. The chain joins TRBV20-1 to TRBJ2-3; D uncertain. Germline V CDR1 and CDR2: DFQATT, SNEGSKA (reference sequence). The CDR3 extends over 14 amino acids. With 2 bases removed from V and 3 bases from J, the gap between germline ends came to 12 bases. The CDR3 loop reads CSARPWTSTDTQYF. CDR3 coding DNA: TGCAGTGCTAGACCATGGACCTCGACAGATACGCAGTATTTT.

The V call is TRBV21-1, the J call TRBJ1-6; the table names TRBD1, a call not compared with the DNA. TRBV21-1 is a pseudogene. The CDR3 length is 22 residues. The DNA for the CDR3 is TGTGCCAGCAGCAAAGCTCCCCAACCGACAGGGGGTGAGGGTTCCTATAATTCACCCCTCCACTTT. Protein sequence: CASSKAPQPTGGEGSYNSPLHF.